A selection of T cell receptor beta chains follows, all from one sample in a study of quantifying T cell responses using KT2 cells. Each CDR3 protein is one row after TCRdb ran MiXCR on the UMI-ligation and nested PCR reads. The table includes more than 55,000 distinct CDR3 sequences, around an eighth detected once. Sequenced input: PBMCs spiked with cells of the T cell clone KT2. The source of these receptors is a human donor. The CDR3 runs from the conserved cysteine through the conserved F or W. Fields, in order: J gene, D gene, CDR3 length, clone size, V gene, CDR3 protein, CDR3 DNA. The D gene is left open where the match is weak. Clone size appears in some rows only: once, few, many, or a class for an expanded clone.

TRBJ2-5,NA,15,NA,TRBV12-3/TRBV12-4,CASSPSILSLGTQYF,TGTGCCAGCAGTCCTTCTATACTTAGCCTAGGGACCCAGTACTTC
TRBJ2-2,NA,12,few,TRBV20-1,CSAPHVTGELFF,TGCAGTGCGCCACATGTCACCGGGGAGCTGTTTTTT
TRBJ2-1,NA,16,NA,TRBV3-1,CASSQGGRGPYNEQFF,TGTGCCAGCAGCCAAGGGGGCAGGGGTCCCTACAATGAGCAGTTCTTC
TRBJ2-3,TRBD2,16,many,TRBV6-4,CASSEEAGGPTDTQYF,TGTGCCAGCAGTGAGGAAGCGGGAGGGCCAACAGATACGCAGTATTTT
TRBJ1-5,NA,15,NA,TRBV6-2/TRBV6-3,CASRGSGGRNQPQHF,TGTGCCAGCAGAGGGTCGGGGGGCCGTAATCAGCCCCAGCATTTT
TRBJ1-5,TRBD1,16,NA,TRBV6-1,CASSRTGTRADQPQHF,TGTGCCAGCAGTAGGACAGGTACGCGGGCGGATCAGCCCCAGCATTTT
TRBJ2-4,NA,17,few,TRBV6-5,CASSRTIAKGSKNIQYF,TGTGCCAGCAGTCGAACGATCGCTAAGGGGAGCAAAAACATTCAGTACTTC
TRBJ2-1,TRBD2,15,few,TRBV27,CACRPGLAGVGEQFF,TGTGCCTGTCGACCGGGACTAGCGGGAGTAGGTGAGCAGTTCTTC
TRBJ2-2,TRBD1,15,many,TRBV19,CASSSDRETTGELFF,TGTGCCAGTAGTTCGGACAGGGAAACTACCGGGGAGCTGTTTTTT
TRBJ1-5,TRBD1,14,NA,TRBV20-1,CSARRRGSNQPQHF,TGCAGTGCTAGACGCAGGGGGAGCAATCAGCCCCAGCATTTT
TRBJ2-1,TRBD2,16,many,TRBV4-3,CASSQEAGGSYNEQFF,TGCGCCAGCAGCCAAGAAGCGGGAGGGTCCTACAATGAGCAGTTCTTC
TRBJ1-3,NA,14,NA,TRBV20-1,CSARDTSVERTIYF,TGCAGTGCTAGAGATACTTCAGTGGAGCGCACCATATATTTT
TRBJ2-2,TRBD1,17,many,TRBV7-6,CASSLAWGQANTGELFF,TGTGCCAGCAGCTTAGCTTGGGGACAGGCAAACACCGGGGAGCTGTTTTTT